This paragraph covers one TCR beta chain sequence. What antigen it recognizes has not been identified. Per-base quality was not reported, and no clone a single base away is much larger than it. The germline V gene gives CDR1 as MDHEN and CDR2 as SYDVKM. From its cysteine to its phenylalanine, the CDR3 spans 13 amino acids. Just the 39-base CDR3 DNA is kept, in frame starting at base 1. V is pared back by 6 bases and J by 1 base, with 10 bases lying between the germline termini. This entry is derived from a study of blood T cell repertoires in COVID-19 (dated by TCRdb to 2019 to 2021). Concerning the study at large: Samples covering the acute and convalescent phases of COVID-19 were provided by collaborators in the United States, Italy and Spain. The prospective study material was composed of cDNA or gDNA derived from T cells, B-cell-depleted T cells, or PBMCs. The dataset comprised deeply sampled blood TCRbeta repertoires from subjects exposed to, actively infected with, or recovered from COVID-19. The repertoires were made available in a free public database intended to serve as a resource for research on the immune response to SARS-CoV-2. The samples were drawn from the first 160 participants of the ongoing ImmuneRACE study and from 1,254 subjects provided by 6 global collaborators. Nearly every sample came with metadata listing a de-identified subject ID, COVID-19 status, age in years and sex. Where available, HLA class I and class II types were obtained from metadata supplied by the sample provider rather than from assay-based typing. Points the paper makes about the study in general: How much clinical and demographic metadata was included differed by source and by participant, and the metadata was provided uncurated.

One collaborating source in Seattle enrolled patients during active infection and followed them longitudinally through the course of disease. The collaborating institutions used their own protocols to collect whole blood in K2EDTA tubes. For TCRbeta analysis, collaborators shipped samples as frozen whole blood, isolated PBMCs, or DNA extracted from either of those sample types. TCRbeta CDR3 regions were amplified from genomic DNA using the immunoSEQ Assay, a bias-controlled multiplex PCR. On the authors' methods: The number of nucleated cells in each sample was estimated from the amplification of reference gene primers within the assay. To quantify the absolute abundance of each unique TCRbeta CDR3 rearrangement, sequence reads were collapsed and filtered. For each sample, productive Simpson clonality was calculated by taking the square root of Simpson's diversity index across productive rearrangements. The table comes from immuneACCESS by way of TCRdb, which keeps in-frame sequences with V and J called. Part of the clones is missing from these tables; in studies checked, under half for an unresolved V gene and the rest for unknown reasons. Clone size and the V and J calls come from that table; the DNA yielded D and trimming. The sample profile shows about 230,000 clones; 80% to 90% of them were found once. The biggest ten clones account for approximately 10% of the sample.

The sequenced sample consisted of peripheral blood. This chain is built from TRBV28 and TRBJ2-7, with TRBD1 perhaps the D gene, on 6 matching bases. The receptor's source is a man in his fifties or sixties with COVID-19, enrolled during active disease. The sequenced DNA: TGTGCCAGCAGGCGTGGACAGTCCTACGAGCAGTACTTC. This codes for CASRRGQSYEQYF.